This entry features one T cell receptor beta chain sequence. Participants were aged about 18 to 90 years, lived in 20 to 25 US areas, and enrolled virtually. Participants' own reports of clinical history determined their cohort assignment. Two negative PCRs, clearance, or symptom resolution characterized the recovered Cohort 3 donors. This CDR3 comprises 15 residues. Germline lookup yields CDR1 LGHDT and CDR2 YNNKEL (reference sequence). V lost 4 bases and J lost 4, with 11 bases in between. The data were produced by immunoSEQ multiplex PCR, yet TCRdb's version contains in-frame clones alone and is incomplete. The repertoire holds fewer than 300,000 clones, with approximately 81% as singletons. The sample originates from a study of blood T cell repertoires in COVID-19. On the study more broadly: From T cells, B-cell-depleted T cells, or PBMCs came the material, which was cDNA or gDNA.

This receptor was taken from a woman between 50 and 59 years old who had recovered from COVID-19. The sample comprised PBMCs or T cells enriched from blood (not recorded which). The V and J genes are TRBV3-1 (or the pseudogene TRBV3-2) and TRBJ2-6; D uncertain. The CDR3 here is CASSPLLRGANVLTF. The CDR3 coding sequence is TGTGCCAGCAGCCCTCTCCTGAGAGGGGCCAACGTCCTGACTTTC.